These 7 T cell receptor beta chains share one sample of origin, sequenced in a study of blood T cell repertoires in COVID-19 (dated by TCRdb to between 2020 and 2021). Libraries were constructed by the immunoSEQ multiplex PCR assay. Sourced from immuneACCESS, this table was stored by TCRdb with only in-frame sequences that have V and J called. A share of the clones is absent; for the studies checked, an unresolved V gene accounts for under half, and the remainder has no known explanation. The sample table holds around 150,000 clones, of which roughly 80% were seen once. In total, the top ten clones hold around 6.8% of the sample. The source material was peripheral blood. The receptor set was obtained from a human donor in a cohort sampled during active COVID-19.

CDR3: CASSTHQRHSLGGTQYF. The CDR3 DNA reads as TGTGCCAGCAGTACCCATCAGCGGCACTCCCTAGGCGGTACGCAGTATTTT. The rearrangement joins TRBV7-2 to TRBJ2-3, with a weak D call TRBD2 (5 bases). Germline V gene sequence: CDR1 SGHTA, CDR2 FQGNSA. The CDR3 has 17 residues. V lost 6 bases and J 8 bases, leaving 27 bases between the germline ends.

Details on this clone: The same CDR3 also results from other DNA sequences found in this sample. The J gene is TRBJ1-5, the V gene TRBV7-8; 7 bases match TRBD1. The CDR3 is made up of 13 amino acids. The J segment lost 7 bases and the V segment lost 5 bases, leaving 5 bases of the junction unmatched. Per germline, CDR1 SGHVS and CDR2 FQNEAQ. In nucleotides, the CDR3 is TGTGCCAGCAGCCGAGACAGGGACCAGCCCCAGCATTTT. This translates into CASSRDRDQPQHF.

The chain is built from TRBV4-1 and TRBJ1-5; D is possibly TRBD1 (6 bases). The CDR3 is made up of 15 amino acids. V dropped 0 bases and J dropped 13 bases, with 19 bases sitting between them. Germline values: CDR1 MGHRA, CDR2 YSYEKL. CDR3 coding DNA: TGCGCCAGCAGCCAAGATTGGGGGACACGACGACCTCAGCATTTT. Translated, it gives CASSQDWGTRRPQHF.

The chain employs TRBV18 and TRBJ2-1, with 14 bases identical to TRBD2. V gave up 3 bases and J gave up 5 bases; unmatched junction bases: 0. Germline CDR1 is KGHSH and CDR2 is LQKENI. The CDR3 spans 15 residues. CDR3 coding DNA: TGTGCCAGCTCACCGGGACTAGCGGGGGACAATGAGCAGTTCTTC. This codes for CASSPGLAGDNEQFF.

This clone has just a few counts. The genes are TRBV7-2 and TRBJ1-1; 10 nucleotides line up with TRBD1. This CDR3 comprises 13 residues. Trimming cost V 2 bases and J 10 bases; bases outside gene matches: 4. Germline CDR1 is SGHTA and CDR2 is FQGNSA. CDR3 nucleotides: TGTGCCAGCAGCTTAACGGGACAGGGGAGAGCTTTCTTT. Its translation is CASSLTGQGRAFF.

The genes are TRBV28 and TRBJ1-2; 10 bases line up with TRBD1. CDR3 length equals 13 residues. Germline CDR1 is MDHEN and CDR2 is SYDVKM. Trimming removed 5 bases from V and 4 bases from J; junction bases left unmatched: 1. The CDR3 DNA follows: TGTGCCAGCAGTGACAGGGGGCCCTATGGCTACACCTTC. Protein product: CASSDRGPYGYTF.

The V gene is TRBV4-1, the J gene TRBJ1-3; D uncertain. This CDR3 is built from 16 residues. Deletions cut 0 bases from V and 0 bases from J, with 9 bases between. CDR1 is MGHRA and CDR2 is YSYEKL in the germline V gene. For the CDR3, the DNA is TGCGCCAGCAGCCAAGAAGGACTAATCTCTGGAAACACCATATATTTT. As protein: CASSQEGLISGNTIYF.